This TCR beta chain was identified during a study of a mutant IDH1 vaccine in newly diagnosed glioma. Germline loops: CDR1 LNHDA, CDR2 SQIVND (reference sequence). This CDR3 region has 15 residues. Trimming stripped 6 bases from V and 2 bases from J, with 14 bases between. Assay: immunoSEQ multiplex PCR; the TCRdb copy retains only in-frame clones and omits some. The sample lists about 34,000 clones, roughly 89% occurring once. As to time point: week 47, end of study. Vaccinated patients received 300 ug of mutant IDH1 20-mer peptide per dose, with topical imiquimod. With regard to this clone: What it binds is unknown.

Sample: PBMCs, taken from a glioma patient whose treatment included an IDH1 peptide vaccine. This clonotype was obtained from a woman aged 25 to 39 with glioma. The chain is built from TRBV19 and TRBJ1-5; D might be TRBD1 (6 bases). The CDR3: CASRLGGAGNQPQHF. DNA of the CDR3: TGTGCCAGTAGGCTTGGGGGGGCGGGCAATCAGCCCCAGCATTTT.